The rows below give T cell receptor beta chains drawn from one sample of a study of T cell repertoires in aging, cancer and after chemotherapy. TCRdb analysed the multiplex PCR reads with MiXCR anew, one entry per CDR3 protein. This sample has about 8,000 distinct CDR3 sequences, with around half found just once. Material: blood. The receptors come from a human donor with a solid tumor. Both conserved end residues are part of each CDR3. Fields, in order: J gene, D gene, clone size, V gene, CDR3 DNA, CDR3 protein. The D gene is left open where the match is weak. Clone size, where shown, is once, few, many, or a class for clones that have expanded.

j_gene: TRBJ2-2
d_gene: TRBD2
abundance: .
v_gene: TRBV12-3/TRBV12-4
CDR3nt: TGTGCCAGCAGTTTTACTAGCGCCACCGGGGAGCTGTTTTTT
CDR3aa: CASSFTSATGELFF

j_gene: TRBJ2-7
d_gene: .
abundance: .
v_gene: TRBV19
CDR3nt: TGTGCCAGTAGTATAGAAAGCGGCGGGGCCTACGAGCAGTACTTC
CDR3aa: CASSIESGGAYEQYF

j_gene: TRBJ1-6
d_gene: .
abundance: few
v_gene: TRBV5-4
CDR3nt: TGTGCCAGCAGCTTGTTACCTCCCCCGTATTCACCCCTCCACTTT
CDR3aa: CASSLLPPPYSPLHF

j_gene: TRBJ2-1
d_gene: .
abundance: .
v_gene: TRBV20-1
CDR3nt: TGCAGTGCTAGAAGGACTATACGAGATGAGCAGTTCTTC
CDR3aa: CSARRTIRDEQFF

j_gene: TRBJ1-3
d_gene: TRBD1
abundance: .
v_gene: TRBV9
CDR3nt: TGTGCCAGCAGCCCAAGGACAGGGGGGGACACCATATATTTT
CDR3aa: CASSPRTGGDTIYF

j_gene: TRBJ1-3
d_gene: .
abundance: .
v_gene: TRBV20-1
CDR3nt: TGCAGTGCCCCTCCGCCGGACCAGAGGGAAAAACCCATATATTTT
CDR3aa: CSAPPPDQREKPIYF

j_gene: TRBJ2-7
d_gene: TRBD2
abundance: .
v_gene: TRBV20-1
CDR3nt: TGCAGTGCTGCCCGAACTAGCGGGAACTACGAGCAGTACTTC
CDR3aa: CSAARTSGNYEQYF

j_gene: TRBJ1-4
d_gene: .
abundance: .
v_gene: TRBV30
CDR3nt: TGTGCCTGGAGTGTAGCAGGGATCGAAGAAAAACTGTTTTTT
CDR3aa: CAWSVAGIEEKLFF

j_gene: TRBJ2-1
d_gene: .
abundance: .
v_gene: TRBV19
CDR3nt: TGTGCCAGTAGTCCGATTGAGGAGTACAATGAGCAGTTCTTC
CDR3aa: CASSPIEEYNEQFF

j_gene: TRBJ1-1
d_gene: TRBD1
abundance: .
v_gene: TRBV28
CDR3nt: TGTGCCAGCAGTTACGAACAGGGGTCGACTGAAGCTTTCTTT
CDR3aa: CASSYEQGSTEAFF

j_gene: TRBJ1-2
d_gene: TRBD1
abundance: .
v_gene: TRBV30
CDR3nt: TGTGCCGGGACGGGACAGGGGCCCTCCTATGGCTACACCTTC
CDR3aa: CAGTGQGPSYGYTF

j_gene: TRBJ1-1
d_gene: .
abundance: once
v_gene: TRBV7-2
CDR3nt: TGTGCCAGCAGCCCCCGGACAGCGAACACTGAAGCTTTCTTT
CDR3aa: CASSPRTANTEAFF

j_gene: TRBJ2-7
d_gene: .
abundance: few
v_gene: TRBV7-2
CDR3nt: TGTGCCAGCAGCCCCTGGCCGAGGAGCTCCTACGAGCAGTACTTC
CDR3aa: CASSPWPRSSYEQYF

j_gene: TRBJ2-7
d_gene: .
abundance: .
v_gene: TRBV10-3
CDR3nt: TGTGCCATCAGTGAGTCTGGGGGGCCCTACGAGCAGTACTTC
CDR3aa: CAISESGGPYEQYF

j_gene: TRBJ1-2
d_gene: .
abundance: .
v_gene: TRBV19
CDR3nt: TGTGCCAGTAGTACCGCTACTCTCGTTTCATTGGGCTACACCTTC
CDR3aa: CASSTATLVSLGYTF

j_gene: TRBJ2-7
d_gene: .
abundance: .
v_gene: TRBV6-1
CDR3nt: TGTGCCATCTCAGACGGCAGGGGTTTCTACGAGCAGTACTTC
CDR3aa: CAISDGRGFYEQYF

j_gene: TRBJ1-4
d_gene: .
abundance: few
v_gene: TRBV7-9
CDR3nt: TGTGCCAGCAGCTTAGAGGGCCAGACGAGAGCTAATGAAAAACTGTTTTTT
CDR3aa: CASSLEGQTRANEKLFF

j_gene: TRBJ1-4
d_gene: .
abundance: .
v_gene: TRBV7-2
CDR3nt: TGTGCCAGCAGCCTAGACGATCCGCGACTGTTTTTT
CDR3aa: CASSLDDPRLFF

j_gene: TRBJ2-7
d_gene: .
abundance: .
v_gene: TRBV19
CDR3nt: TGTGCCAGTAGTAGCGGGACAGCAATCTCCTACGAGCAGTACTTC
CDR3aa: CASSSGTAISYEQYF

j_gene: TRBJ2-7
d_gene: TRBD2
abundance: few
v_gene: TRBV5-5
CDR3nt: TGTGCCAGCAGCTCAAATTCGCTAGCGGGCAGCTACGAGCAGTACTTC
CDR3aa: CASSSNSLAGSYEQYF

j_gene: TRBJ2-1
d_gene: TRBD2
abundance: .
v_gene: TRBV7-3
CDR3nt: TGTGCCAGCAGCTTAAGAGCGGGAGGGTGGAATGAGCAGTTCTTC
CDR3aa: CASSLRAGGWNEQFF

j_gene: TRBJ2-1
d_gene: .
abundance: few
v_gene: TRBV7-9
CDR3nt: TGTGCCAGCACCTTAGGGGGGGGGAGCTCCTACAATGAGCAGTTCTTC
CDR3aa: CASTLGGGSSYNEQFF

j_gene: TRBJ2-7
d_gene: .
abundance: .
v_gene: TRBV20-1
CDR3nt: TGCAGTGCTAGAGATAGTCGCCGGGCGGCGGGGACCTGGGAGCAGTACTTC
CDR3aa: CSARDSRRAAGTWEQYF

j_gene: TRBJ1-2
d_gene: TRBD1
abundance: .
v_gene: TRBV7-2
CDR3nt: TGTGCCAGCAGTGAATACGGGACAGGGGACTATGGCTACACCTTC
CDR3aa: CASSEYGTGDYGYTF

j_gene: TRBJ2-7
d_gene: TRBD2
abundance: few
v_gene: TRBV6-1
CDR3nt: TGTGTCTCAAGCGGGAGAACCTACGAGCAGTACTTC
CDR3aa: CVSSGRTYEQYF

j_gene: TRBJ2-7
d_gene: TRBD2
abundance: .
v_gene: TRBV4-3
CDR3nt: TGCGCCAGCAGCCAAGATTTCTCCGGGGGGTCCTACGAGCAGTACTTC
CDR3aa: CASSQDFSGGSYEQYF

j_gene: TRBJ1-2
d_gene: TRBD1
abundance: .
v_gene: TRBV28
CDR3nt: TGTGCCAGCAGTGGGTCGACAGGGGCCTATGGCTACACCTTC
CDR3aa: CASSGSTGAYGYTF

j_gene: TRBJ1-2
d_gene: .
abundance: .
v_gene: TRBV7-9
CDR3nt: TGTGCCAGCAGGCCCCCGAAGGGTAGAACGTACGATAGGTATGGCTACACCTTC
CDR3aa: CASRPPKGRTYDRYGYTF

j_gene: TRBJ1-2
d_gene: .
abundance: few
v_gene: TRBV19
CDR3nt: TGTGCCAGTAGTATCCACAGCGTCGAGGTTGGCTACACCTTC
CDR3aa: CASSIHSVEVGYTF

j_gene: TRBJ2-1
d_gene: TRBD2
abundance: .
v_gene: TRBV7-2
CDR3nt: TGTGCCAGCAGCTCGTCCCTGTCCCAGAAACTAGCGGGTGCCCGGGATGAGCAGTTCTTC
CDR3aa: CASSSSLSQKLAGARDEQFF

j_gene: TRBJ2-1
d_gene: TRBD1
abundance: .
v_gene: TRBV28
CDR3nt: TGTGCCAGCAGTGGTCTAATGGGACAGGTGGGCAATGAGCAGTTCTTC
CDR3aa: CASSGLMGQVGNEQFF

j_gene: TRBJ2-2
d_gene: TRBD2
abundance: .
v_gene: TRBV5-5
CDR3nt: TGTGCCAGCAGCCTGGCCCGACTAGCTGAGAACACCGGGGAGCTGTTTTTT
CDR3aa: CASSLARLAENTGELFF

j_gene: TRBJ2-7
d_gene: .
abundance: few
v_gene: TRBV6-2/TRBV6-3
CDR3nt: TGTGCCAGCAGTTTTATCAAGCAGGAGCAGTACTTC
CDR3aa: CASSFIKQEQYF